This T cell receptor beta chain comes out of a study of cytomegalovirus exposure and HLA in healthy donors. In the study overall: HLA-typed donors were the source of approximately 85 million unique TCRs, which an early data release held.

Note on this clone: What it recognizes is unknown.

Findings and caveats of the study: Altogether, about 160 TCR beta chains were recorded as cytomegalovirus-associated.

V shed 5 bases, J shed 2 bases, and the junction held 9 bases outside the gene matches. The CDR3 sequence is 15 residues long. The germline V gene encodes CDR1 WSHSY and CDR2 SAAADI. Amplification used 60 Vbeta primers and 13 Jbeta primers. Using immunoSEQ multiplex PCR, the repertoire was profiled, and TCRdb retains in-frame clones only, with some absent. The table lists about 72,000 clones. The V call is TRBV10-2, the J call TRBJ2-7; 7 bases match TRBD2. This sequence was found in a man in his forties in good health and CMV-seronegative. Material for sequencing was PBMCs. This chain's CDR3 is CASSYVTSVPYEQYF. CDR3 sequence (DNA): TGCGCCAGCAGTTACGTTACTAGCGTCCCCTACGAGCAGTACTTC.